This T cell receptor beta chain derives from a study of post-analysis software for immune sequencing data (dated by TCRdb to about 2015). Some background on the complete study: Recorded disease courses included relapsing-remitting, secondary progressive and progressive-relapsing multiple sclerosis, with some patients lacking subtype annotation. The patient repertoires were compared against approximately twelve previously published healthy control repertoires obtained from donors aged roughly 6 to 25 years. A subset of samples was prepared in parallel using single-end sample barcoding, then pooled and co-amplified after Illumina adapter ligation. The research as a whole found: Significantly higher frequencies in patients than in controls were found for about five TRBV segments, including TRBV5-6, TRBV5-1 and TRBV20-1. Normalized Chao1 diversity was significantly lower in multiple sclerosis patients than controls, suggesting substantial peripheral T-cell clonal expansion. When samples were clustered directly using the F measure, samples prepared in the same batch co-clustered strongly, which prompted a batch-effect correction. The multiple sclerosis patient group was slightly younger than the control group.

The library relied on PCR. Sequencing took place on an Illumina HiSeq 2500. To reduce PCR and sequencing biases, unique molecular identifiers were incorporated into the TCR beta cDNA libraries. Every 1 to 10 million input T cells yielded some 500,000 cDNA molecules, meaning each molecule approximated one T cell. Patient libraries were prepared and sequenced with the same protocol used for the earlier healthy control dataset. Samples belonging to the same batch were prepared together, multiplexed and sequenced on a shared HiSeq lane. In the authors' own workflow: MIGEC handled the raw barcoded reads, throwing out single-read molecular identifier groups before consensus assembly and CDR3 extraction. Clonotype tables were post-analysed with VDJtools, normalizing diversity by down-sampling all datasets to the smallest sample size. In repertoire overlap clustering, CDR3 amino acid sequences, but not nucleotide sequences, were matched to correct batch-related cross-sample contamination. TCRdb applied fastp at Q25 and MiXCR to the public reads, then kept only in-frame beta chains. When rows share a CDR3 protein, they turn into one entry using the most common DNA and genes. It is TCRdb's table, rather than the study itself, that gives the V and J calls and clone size. This sample comprises about 160,000 distinct CDR3 sequences, roughly 35% of them detected only once. Clones ranked in the top ten supply under 30% of the sample.

Turning to this clonotype: No cognate antigen has been identified for it. No clone much larger than this one lies a single base away; base qualities are absent.

V is pared back by 4 bases and J by 6 bases, with 11 bases lying between the germline termini. The CDR3 contains 12 residues, cysteine and phenylalanine counted. The sequence is cut down to CDR3 DNA, 36 bases in frame from base 1. In the germline V gene, CDR1 corresponds to SGHRS and CDR2 to YFSETQ. The time point label corresponds to: second blood draw from one MS patient after hematopoietic stem cell transplantation. TCR beta repertoires were profiled from peripheral blood of roughly 13 young patients with multiple sclerosis to demonstrate the VDJtools post-analysis software. The multiple sclerosis patients were children and adolescents between roughly 6 and 16 years of age.

Source: blood, taken after autologous hematopoietic stem cell transplantation. The TCR sequence derives from a girl aged 5-17 years with multiple sclerosis. Donor details come from another sample of the same person, matched by shared clones. Recombination connected TRBV5-1 to TRBJ2-7; TRBD2 is possibly the D segment (5 matching bases). The nucleotide sequence reads TGCGCCAGCAGCCGGGGAGAAGGCGAGCAGTACTTC. Translated, this is CASSRGEGEQYF.